This TCR beta chain emerged from a study of response to subunit inactivated influenza vaccine. The germline V gene encodes CDR1 KGHDR and CDR2 SFDVKD. V was pared by 5 bases and J by 7 bases, with 10 bases between. The CDR3 extends over 13 amino acids. TCRdb passed the RT-PCR reads through MiXCR, listing each CDR3 protein once. The repertoire holds a few hundred thousand distinct CDR3 sequences, with less than 25% as singletons. The sample holds a few counts of this clonotype. The antigen remains unidentified. Overall study findings and caveats: The authors offered the suggestion that each seasonal influenza vaccination recruits few new T cells.

This receptor was obtained from a man between 50 and 69 years old who received an inactivated influenza vaccine. V is TRBV24-1 and J is TRBJ2-2; D gene unclear. Source: PBMCs from blood, taken 21 months after vaccination. CDR3 bases: TGTGCCACCAGTGCCGCCGCCTTCGGGGAGCTGTTTTTT. It yields the protein CATSAAAFGELFF.